This TCR beta chain was obtained from a study of preoperative IRX-2 immunotherapy in early breast cancer. The treatment was: preoperative locoregional IRX-2 cytokine immunotherapy. This phase Ib study tested locoregional IRX-2 cytokine immunotherapy given before surgery. Repertoires were generated with immunoSEQ multiplex PCR, while TCRdb's copy carries only in-frame clones and drops some. The table lists about 89,000 clones, roughly 89% of them singletons. The clonotype originates from a human donor with breast cancer. The sample in question was tumor tissue, obtained after IRX-2 immunotherapy.

The CDR3 spells CASRRTGGFSYNEQFF. DNA for the CDR3: TGTGCCAGCAGACGGACAGGGGGTTTCTCCTACAATGAGCAGTTCTTC. The rearrangement uses TRBV22-1 and TRBJ2-1; the table's D gene call, TRBD1, was not cross checked with the DNA. TRBV22-1 is a listed pseudogene. The CDR3 totals 16 residues.